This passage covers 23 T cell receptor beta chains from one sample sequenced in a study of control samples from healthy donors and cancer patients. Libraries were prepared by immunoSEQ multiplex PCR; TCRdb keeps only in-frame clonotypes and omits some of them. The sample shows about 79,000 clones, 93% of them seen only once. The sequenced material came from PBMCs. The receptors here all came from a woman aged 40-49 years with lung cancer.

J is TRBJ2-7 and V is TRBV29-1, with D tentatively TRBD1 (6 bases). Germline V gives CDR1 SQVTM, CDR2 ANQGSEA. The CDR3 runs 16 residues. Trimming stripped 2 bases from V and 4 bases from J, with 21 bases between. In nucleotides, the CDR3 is TGCAGCGTTGAAAGAATGGAACAGGGTCGTATTTACGAGCAGTACTTC. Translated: CSVERMEQGRIYEQYF.

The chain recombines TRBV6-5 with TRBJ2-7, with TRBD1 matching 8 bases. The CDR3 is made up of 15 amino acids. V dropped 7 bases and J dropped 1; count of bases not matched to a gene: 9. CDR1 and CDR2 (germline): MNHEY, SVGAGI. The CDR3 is CASNSADRGSYEQYF. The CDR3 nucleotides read TGTGCCAGCAACAGTGCCGACAGGGGTTCCTACGAGCAGTACTTC.

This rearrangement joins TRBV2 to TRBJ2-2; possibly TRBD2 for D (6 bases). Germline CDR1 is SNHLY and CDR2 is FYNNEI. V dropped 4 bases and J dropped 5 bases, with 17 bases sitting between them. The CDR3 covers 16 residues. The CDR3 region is CASSGGRGSGTGELFF. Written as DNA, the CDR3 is TGTGCCAGCAGTGGGGGACGGGGGTCGGGAACCGGGGAGCTGTTTTTT. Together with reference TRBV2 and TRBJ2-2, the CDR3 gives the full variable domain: EPEVTQTPSHQVTQMGQEVILRCVPISNHLYFYWYRQILGQKVEFLVSFYNNEISEKSEIFDDQFSVERPDGSNFTLKIRSTKLEDSAMYFCASSGGRGSGTGELFFGEGSRLTVL.

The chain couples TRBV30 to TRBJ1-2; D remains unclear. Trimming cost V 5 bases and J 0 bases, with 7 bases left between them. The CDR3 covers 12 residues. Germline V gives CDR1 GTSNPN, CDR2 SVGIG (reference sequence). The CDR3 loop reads CAWSSANYGYTF. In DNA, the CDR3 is TGTGCCTGGTCCTCAGCTAACTATGGCTACACCTTC.

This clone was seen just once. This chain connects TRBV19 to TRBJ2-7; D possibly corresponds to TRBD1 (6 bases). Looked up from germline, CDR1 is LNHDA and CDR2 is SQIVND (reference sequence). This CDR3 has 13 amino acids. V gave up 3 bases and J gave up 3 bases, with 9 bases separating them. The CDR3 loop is CASSIRGHYEQYF. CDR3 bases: TGTGCCAGTAGTATCAGGGGTCACTACGAGCAGTACTTC.

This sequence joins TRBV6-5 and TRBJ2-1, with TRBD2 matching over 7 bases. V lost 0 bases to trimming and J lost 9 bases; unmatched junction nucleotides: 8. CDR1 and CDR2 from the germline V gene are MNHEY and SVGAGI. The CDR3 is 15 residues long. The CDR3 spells CASSYSSGGISEQFF. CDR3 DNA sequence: TGTGCCAGCAGTTACTCTTCCGGGGGGATCTCTGAGCAGTTCTTC.

The CDR3 DNA reads TGTGCCAGCAGTTACTCGAGCGGAAACAATCAGCCCCAGCATTTT. Translated, it gives CASSYSSGNNQPQHF. The V and J genes are TRBV6-5 and TRBJ1-5; D gene unclear. Germline CDR1 reads MNHEY; CDR2 reads SVGAGI. The CDR3 covers 15 residues. Trimming stripped 0 bases from V and 3 bases from J, with 9 bases between.

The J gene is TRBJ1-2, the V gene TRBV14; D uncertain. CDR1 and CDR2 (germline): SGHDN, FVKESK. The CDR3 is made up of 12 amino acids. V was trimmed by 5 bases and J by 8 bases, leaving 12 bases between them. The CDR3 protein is CASSIGLRGYTF. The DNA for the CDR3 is TGTGCCAGCAGCATCGGACTGAGGGGCTACACCTTC.

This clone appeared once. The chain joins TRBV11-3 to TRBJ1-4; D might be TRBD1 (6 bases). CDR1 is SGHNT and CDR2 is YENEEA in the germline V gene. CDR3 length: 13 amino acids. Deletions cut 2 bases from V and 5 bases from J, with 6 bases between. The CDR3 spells CASSLQGNEKLFF. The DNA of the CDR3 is TGTGCCAGCAGCTTACAGGGGAATGAAAAACTGTTTTTT.

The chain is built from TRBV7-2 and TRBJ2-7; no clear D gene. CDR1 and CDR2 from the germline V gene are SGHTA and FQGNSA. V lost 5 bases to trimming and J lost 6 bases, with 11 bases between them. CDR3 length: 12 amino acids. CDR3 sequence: CASSRYSTEQYF. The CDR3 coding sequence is TGTGCCAGCAGCCGTTATTCTACCGAGCAGTACTTC.

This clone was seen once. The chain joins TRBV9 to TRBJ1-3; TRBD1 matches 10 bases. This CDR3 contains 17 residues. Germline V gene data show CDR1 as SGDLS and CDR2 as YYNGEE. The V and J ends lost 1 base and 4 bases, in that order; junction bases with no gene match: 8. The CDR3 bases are TGTGCCAGCAGCGTATATGACAGGGGGCGAACCGGAAACACCATATATTTT. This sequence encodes CASSVYDRGRTGNTIYF.

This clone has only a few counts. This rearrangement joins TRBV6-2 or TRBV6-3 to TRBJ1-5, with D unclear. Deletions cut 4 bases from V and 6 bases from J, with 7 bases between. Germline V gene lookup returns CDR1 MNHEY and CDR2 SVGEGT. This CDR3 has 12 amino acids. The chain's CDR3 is CASSSYPQPQHF. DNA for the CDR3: TGTGCCAGCAGTTCCTATCCTCAGCCCCAGCATTTT.

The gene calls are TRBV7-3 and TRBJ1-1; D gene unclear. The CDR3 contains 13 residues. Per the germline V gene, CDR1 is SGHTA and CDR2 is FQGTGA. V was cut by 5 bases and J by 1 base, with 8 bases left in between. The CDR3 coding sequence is TGTGCCAGCAGCCCCTCCGGGAACACTGAAGCTTTCTTT. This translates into CASSPSGNTEAFF. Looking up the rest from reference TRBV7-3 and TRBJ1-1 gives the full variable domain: GAGVSQTPSNKVTEKGKYVELRCDPISGHTALYWYRQSLGQGPEFLIYFQGTGAADDSGLPNDRFFAVRPEGSVSTLKIQRTERGDSAVYLCASSPSGNTEAFFGQGTRLTVV.

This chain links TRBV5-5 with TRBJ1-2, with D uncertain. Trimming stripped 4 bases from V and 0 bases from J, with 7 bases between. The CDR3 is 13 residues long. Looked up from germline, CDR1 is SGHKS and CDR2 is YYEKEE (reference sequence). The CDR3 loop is CASSTGANYGYTF. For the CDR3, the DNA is TGTGCCAGCAGCACCGGGGCTAACTATGGCTACACCTTC.

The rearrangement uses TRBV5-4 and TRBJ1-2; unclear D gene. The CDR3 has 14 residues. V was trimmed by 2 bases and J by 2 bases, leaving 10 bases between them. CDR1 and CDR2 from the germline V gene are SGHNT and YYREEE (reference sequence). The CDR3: CASSFYVQNYGYTF. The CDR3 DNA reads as TGTGCCAGCAGCTTTTATGTACAGAACTATGGCTACACCTTC.

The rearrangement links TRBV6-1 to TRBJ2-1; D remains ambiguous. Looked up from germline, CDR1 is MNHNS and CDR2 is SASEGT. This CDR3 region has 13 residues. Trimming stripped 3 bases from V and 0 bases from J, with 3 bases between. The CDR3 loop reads CASSDSSYNEQFF. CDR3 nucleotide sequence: TGTGCCAGCAGTGACAGCTCCTACAATGAGCAGTTCTTC.

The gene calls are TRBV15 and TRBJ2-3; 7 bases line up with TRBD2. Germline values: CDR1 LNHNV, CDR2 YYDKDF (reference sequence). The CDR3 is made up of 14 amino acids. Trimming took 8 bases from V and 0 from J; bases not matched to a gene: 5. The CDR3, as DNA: TGTGCCACCGGAGCGGGGACTAGCACAGATACGCAGTATTTT. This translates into CATGAGTSTDTQYF. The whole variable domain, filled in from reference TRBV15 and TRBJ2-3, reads DAMVIQNPRYQVTQFGKPVTLSCSQTLNHNVMYWYQQKSSQAPKLLFHYYDKDFNNEADTPDNFQSRRPNTSFCFLDIRSPGLGDTAMYLCATGAGTSTDTQYFGPGTRLTVL.

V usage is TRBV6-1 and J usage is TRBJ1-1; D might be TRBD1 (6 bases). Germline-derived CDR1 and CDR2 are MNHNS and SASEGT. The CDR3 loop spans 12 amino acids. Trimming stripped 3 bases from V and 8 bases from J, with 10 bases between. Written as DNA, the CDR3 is TGTGCCAGCAGTGACACAGGACAGGAAGCTTTCTTT. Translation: CASSDTGQEAFF.

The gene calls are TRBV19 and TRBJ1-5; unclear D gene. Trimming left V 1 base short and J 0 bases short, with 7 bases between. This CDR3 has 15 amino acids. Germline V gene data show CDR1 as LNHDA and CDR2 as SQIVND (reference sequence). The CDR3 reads CASSIVLNSNQPQHF. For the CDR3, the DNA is TGTGCCAGTAGTATAGTGTTAAATAGCAATCAGCCCCAGCATTTT. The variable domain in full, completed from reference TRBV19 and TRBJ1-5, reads DGGITQSPKYLFRKEGQNVTLSCEQNLNHDAMYWYRQDPGQGLRLIYYSQIVNDFQKGDIAEGYSVSREKKESFPLTVTSAQKNPTAFYLCASSIVLNSNQPQHFGDGTRLSIL.

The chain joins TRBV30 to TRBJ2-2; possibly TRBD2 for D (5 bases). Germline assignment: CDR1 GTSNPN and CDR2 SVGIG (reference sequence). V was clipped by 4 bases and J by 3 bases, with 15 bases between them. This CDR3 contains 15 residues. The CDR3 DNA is TGTGCCTGGAACGTACGGGAAGGAGACACCGGGGAGCTGTTTTTT. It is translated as CAWNVREGDTGELFF.

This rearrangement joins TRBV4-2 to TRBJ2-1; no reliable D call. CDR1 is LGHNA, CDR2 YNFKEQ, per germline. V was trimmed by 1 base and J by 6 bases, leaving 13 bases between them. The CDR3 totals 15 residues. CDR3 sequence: CASSQVAYSINEQFF. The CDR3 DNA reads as TGTGCCAGCAGCCAAGTGGCGTATTCCATCAATGAGCAGTTCTTC.

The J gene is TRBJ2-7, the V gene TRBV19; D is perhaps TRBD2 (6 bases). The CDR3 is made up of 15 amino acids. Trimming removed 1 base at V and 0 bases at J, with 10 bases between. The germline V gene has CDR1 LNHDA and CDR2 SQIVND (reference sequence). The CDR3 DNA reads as TGTGCCAGTAGTATAGTCAACGGGGGCTCCTACGAGCAGTACTTC. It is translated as CASSIVNGGSYEQYF.

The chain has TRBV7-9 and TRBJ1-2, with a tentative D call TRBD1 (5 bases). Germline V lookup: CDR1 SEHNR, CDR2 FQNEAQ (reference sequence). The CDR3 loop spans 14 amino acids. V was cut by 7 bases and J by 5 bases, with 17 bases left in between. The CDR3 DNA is TGTGCCAGCACCCACCAGACAGCCCCATATGGCTACACCTTC. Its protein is CASTHQTAPYGYTF.